This TCR beta chain comes out of a study of T cell repertoires in cytomegalovirus infection. Study-level background: From public TCR beta signatures came an indication of both CMV infection and matching HLA type. Study-level points and caveats: Dominating the ex vivo response were HLA-C-restricted CMV-specific TCR beta clonotypes.

Remarks on this clonotype: The target antigen is unknown.

Using its own MiXCR run on the reads, TCRdb lists one record per CDR3 protein. Of 740,000 or so distinct CDR3 sequences listed, approximately 34% are singletons. The sequence was collected from a human donor in good health (CMV status not recorded). Some clones in this sample may be carry-over from other donors' samples. Specimen: PBMCs.

The CDR3 DNA sequence: TGTGCCAGCACCTGGACTAGCGGGAGTGGTGAGCAGTTCTTC. Its translation is CASTWTSGSGEQFF. The chain links TRBV12-3 or TRBV12-4 to TRBJ2-1, with 13 positions matching TRBD2. The ends lost 7 bases at V and 9 bases at J; junction bases unmatched: 6. The CDR3 length is 14 residues.